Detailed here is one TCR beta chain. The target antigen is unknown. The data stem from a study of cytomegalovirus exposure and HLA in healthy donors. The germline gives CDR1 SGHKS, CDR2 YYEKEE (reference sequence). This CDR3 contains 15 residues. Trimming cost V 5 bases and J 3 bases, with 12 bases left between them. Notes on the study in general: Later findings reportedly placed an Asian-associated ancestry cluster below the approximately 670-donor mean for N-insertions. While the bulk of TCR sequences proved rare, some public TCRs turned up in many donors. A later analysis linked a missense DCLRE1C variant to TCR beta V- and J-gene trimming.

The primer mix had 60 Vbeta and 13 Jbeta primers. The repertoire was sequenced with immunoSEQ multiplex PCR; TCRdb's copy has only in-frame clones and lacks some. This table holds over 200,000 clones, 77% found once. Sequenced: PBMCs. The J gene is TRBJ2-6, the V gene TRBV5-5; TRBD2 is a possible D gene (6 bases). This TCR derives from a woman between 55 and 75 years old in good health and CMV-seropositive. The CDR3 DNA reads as TGTGCCAGCAGTCGGGGGTCCGTTGGGGCCAACGTCCTGACTTTC. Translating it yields CASSRGSVGANVLTF.